This paragraph reports one T cell receptor beta chain. No antigen is known for it. The data were taken from a study of identical twins. General observations from the study: Out-of-frame beta chain sequences displayed weaker excess sharing between twins.

V was clipped by 6 bases and J by 7 bases; unmatched bases: 6. This CDR3 comprises 15 residues. CDR1 is WNHNN, CDR2 SYGVQD, per germline (reference sequence). TCRdb ran MiXCR on the 5' RACE reads and lists one entry per CDR3 protein. The data contain 1.5 million or so distinct CDR3 sequences, 25% to 35% of them singletons. The sample comprised cord blood. The J gene is TRBJ2-1, the V gene TRBV10-1, with 13 bases identical to TRBD2. This clonotype originated in a newborn girl in good health. CDR3 nucleotides: TGCGCCAGCAGCGCCGGGACTAGCGGGAAGAATGAGCAGTTCTTC. It is translated as CASSAGTSGKNEQFF.